This entry lists 9 T cell receptor beta chains sequenced from one sample in a study of blood T cell repertoires in COVID-19. Measured with immunoSEQ multiplex PCR; TCRdb has only the in-frame clones, and not every one. The table shows approximately 100,000 clones, with around 92% occurring only once. What was sequenced was peripheral blood. The receptors here all came from a man between 50 and 59 years old with active COVID-19.

V usage is TRBV18 and J usage is TRBJ2-7; possible D gene TRBD2, 5 bases. In germline, CDR1 is KGHSH, CDR2 LQKENI. The CDR3 length is 14 residues. Trimming left V 3 bases short and J 6 bases short, with 15 bases between. The CDR3 sequence is CASSPRKNGVEQYF. CDR3 coding DNA: TGTGCCAGCTCACCGAGGAAAAACGGGGTCGAGCAGTACTTC.

The chain uses TRBV21-1 and TRBJ2-2; TRBD2 is the table's D call, not checked against the DNA. TRBV21-1 is annotated as a pseudogene. This CDR3 has 15 residues. The CDR3 sequence: CASSSGRADTGELFF. The CDR3 DNA reads as TGTGCCAGCAGTAGCGGGAGGGCCGACACCGGGGAGCTGTTTTTT.

V is TRBV29-1 and J is TRBJ2-1; 11 nucleotides align to TRBD2. Trimming at V came to 5 bases and at J to 4 bases, leaving 4 bases not matched to a gene. The length of the CDR3 is 14 residues. CDR1 and CDR2 (germline): SQVTM, ANQGSEA. CDR3 region: CSVPRTSGYNEQFF. CDR3 DNA sequence: TGCAGCGTTCCACGGACTAGCGGGTACAATGAGCAGTTCTTC.

V usage is TRBV23-1 and J usage is TRBJ2-7, with a weak D call TRBD1 (6 bases). TRBV23-1 is marked as an open reading frame, function uncertain. CDR3 length equals 16 residues. V dropped 7 bases and J dropped 0 bases, with 19 bases sitting between them. The CDR3 reads CASTLSTGEGSYEQYF. As DNA, the CDR3 is TGCGCCAGCACCCTTTCGACAGGTGAAGGCTCCTACGAGCAGTACTTC.

The rearrangement links TRBV27 to TRBJ2-7; TRBD1 aligns across 11 bases. J gave up 4 bases and V 6 bases, and 17 bases lay outside the gene matches. There are 18 residues in the CDR3. Germline V gives CDR1 MNHEY, CDR2 SMNVEV (reference sequence). CDR3 DNA: TGTGCCAGCAGCATTAGCGTTAGGACAGGGGGCTCGTCATACGAGCAGTACTTC. It yields the protein CASSISVRTGGSSYEQYF.

The chain joins TRBV24-1 to TRBJ1-1; tentative D call: TRBD1 (5 bases). Trimming stripped 4 bases from V and 4 bases from J, with 12 bases between. CDR1 and CDR2 from the germline V gene are KGHDR and SFDVKD. This CDR3 contains 14 residues. The CDR3 DNA reads TGTGCCACCAGTGACGCGACAGTTCCCACTGAAGCTTTCTTT. Its translation: CATSDATVPTEAFF.

The chain couples TRBV7-9 to TRBJ1-1; weak D call: TRBD1 (6 bases). V was trimmed by 3 bases and J by 0 bases, leaving 8 bases between them. This CDR3 is 14 amino acids long. Germline V gene lookup returns CDR1 SEHNR and CDR2 FQNEAQ (reference sequence). CDR3 coding DNA: TGTGCCAGCAGCTTCCAGGGGATGAACACTGAAGCTTTCTTT. Translation: CASSFQGMNTEAFF. Supplemented by reference TRBV7-9 and TRBJ1-1, the full variable domain reads DTGVSQNPRHKITKRGQNVTFRCDPISEHNRLYWYRQTLGQGPEFLTYFQNEAQLEKSRLLSDRFSAERPKGSFSTLEIQRTEQGDSAMYLCASSFQGMNTEAFFGQGTRLTVV.

The rearrangement uses TRBV5-1 and TRBJ2-6; 8 nucleotides line up with TRBD1. This CDR3 comprises 18 residues. Germline V gene lookup returns CDR1 SGHRS and CDR2 YFSETQ. V shed 1 base, J shed 2 bases, and the junction held 8 bases outside the gene matches. The CDR3 reads CASSLLVSGGAGANVLTF. CDR3 DNA sequence: TGCGCCAGCAGCTTGTTAGTGTCAGGGGGCGCTGGGGCCAACGTCCTGACTTTC.

The chain has TRBV3-1 (or the pseudogene TRBV3-2) and TRBJ2-5; a weak D match, TRBD2 (6 bases). There are 14 residues in the CDR3. V was cut by 4 bases and J by 5 bases, with 14 bases left in between. CDR1 is LGHDT and CDR2 is YNNKEL in the germline V gene (reference sequence). CDR3 in amino acids: CASSLNGGSETQYF. The CDR3 DNA reads as TGTGCCAGCAGCCTAAATGGGGGGTCGGAGACCCAGTACTTC.